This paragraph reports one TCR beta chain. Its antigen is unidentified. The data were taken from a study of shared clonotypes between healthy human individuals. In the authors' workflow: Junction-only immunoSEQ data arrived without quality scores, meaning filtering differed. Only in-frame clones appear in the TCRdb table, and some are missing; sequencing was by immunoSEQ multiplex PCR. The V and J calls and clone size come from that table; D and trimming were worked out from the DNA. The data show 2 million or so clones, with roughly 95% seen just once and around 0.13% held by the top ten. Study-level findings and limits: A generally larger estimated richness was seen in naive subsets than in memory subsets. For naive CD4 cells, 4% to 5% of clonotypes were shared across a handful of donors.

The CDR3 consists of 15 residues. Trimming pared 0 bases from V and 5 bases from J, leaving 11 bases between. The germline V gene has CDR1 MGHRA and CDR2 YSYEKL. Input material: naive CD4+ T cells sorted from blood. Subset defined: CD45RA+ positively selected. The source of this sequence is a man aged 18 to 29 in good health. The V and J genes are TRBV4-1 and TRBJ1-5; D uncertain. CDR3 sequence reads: CASSQEVRPDQPQHF. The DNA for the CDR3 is TGCGCCAGCAGCCAAGAGGTTAGGCCTGATCAGCCCCAGCATTTT.